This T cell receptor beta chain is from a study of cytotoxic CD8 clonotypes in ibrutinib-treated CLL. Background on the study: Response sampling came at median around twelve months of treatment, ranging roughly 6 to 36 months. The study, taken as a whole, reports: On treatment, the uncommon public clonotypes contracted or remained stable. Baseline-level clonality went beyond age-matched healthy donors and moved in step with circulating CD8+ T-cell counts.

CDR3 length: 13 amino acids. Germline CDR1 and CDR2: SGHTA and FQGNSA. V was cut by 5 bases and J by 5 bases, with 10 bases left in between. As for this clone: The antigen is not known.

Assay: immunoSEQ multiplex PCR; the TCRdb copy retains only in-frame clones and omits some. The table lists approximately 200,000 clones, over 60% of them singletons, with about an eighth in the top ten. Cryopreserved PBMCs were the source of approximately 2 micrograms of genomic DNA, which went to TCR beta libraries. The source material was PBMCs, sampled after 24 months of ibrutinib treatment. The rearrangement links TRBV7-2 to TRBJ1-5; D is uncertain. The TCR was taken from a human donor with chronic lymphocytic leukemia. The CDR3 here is CASSLRVYQPQHF. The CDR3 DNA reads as TGTGCCAGCAGCCTACGAGTATATCAGCCCCAGCATTTT.